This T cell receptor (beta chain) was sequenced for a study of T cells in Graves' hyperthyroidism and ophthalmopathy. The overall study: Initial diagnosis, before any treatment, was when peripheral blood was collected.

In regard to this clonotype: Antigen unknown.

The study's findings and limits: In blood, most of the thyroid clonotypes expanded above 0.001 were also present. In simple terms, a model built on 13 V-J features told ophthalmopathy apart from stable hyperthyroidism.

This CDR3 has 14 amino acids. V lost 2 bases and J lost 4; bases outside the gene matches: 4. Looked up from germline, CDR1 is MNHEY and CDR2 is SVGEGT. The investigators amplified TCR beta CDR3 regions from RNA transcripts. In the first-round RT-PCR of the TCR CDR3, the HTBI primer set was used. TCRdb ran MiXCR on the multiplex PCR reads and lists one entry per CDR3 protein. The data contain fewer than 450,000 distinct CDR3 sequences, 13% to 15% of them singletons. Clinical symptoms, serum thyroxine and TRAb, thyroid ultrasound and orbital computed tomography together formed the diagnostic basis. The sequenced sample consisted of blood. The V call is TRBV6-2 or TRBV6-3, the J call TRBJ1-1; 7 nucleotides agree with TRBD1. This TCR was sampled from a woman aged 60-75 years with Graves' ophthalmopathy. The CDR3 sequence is CASSYNRDSTEAFF. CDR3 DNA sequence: TGTGCCAGCAGTTACAACCGGGACAGCACTGAAGCTTTCTTT.